These T cell receptor beta chains were read from a single sample in a study of blood T cell repertoires in COVID-19. Profiling relied on immunoSEQ multiplex PCR, and the TCRdb table lists in-frame clones only, not all of them. Seen here are 250,000 to 350,000 clones, just over 85% observed once, and the top ten hold about 10%. Sequencing was carried out using PBMCs or T cells enriched from blood (not recorded which). The receptors were gathered from a woman aged 18-29 years who had recovered from COVID-19. Both conserved end residues are part of each CDR3. D genes are given only for firm matches. Clone size appears in some rows only: once, few, many, or a class for an expanded clone.

D,size,J,V,CDR3,DNA
.,.,TRBJ1-6,TRBV30,CAWRGQPNSPLHF,TGTGCCTGGAGAGGACAGCCTAATTCACCCCTCCACTTT
TRBD1,.,TRBJ1-1,TRBV7-9,CASSLGQGALNTEAFF,TGTGCCAGCAGCCTAGGACAGGGGGCGTTGAACACTGAAGCTTTCTTT
TRBD2,.,TRBJ2-1,TRBV7-3,CASSLLAGVSDEQFF,TGTGCCAGCAGCTTACTAGCGGGAGTTTCGGATGAGCAGTTCTTC
TRBD2,.,TRBJ2-5,TRBV3-1/TRBV3-2,CASSHNPIGGGQETQYF,TGTGCCAGCAGCCACAATCCGATTGGCGGGGGGCAAGAGACCCAGTACTTC
TRBD1,few,TRBJ1-1,TRBV19,CASSFGTAHGEAFF,TGTGCCAGTAGTTTTGGGACAGCGCACGGTGAAGCTTTCTTT
TRBD2,once,TRBJ2-7,TRBV9,CASSPWTSGGYEQYF,TGTGCCAGCAGCCCGTGGACTAGCGGGGGGTACGAGCAGTACTTC
.,once,TRBJ2-3,TRBV5-1,CASSPGTSSSTDTQYF,TGCGCCAGCAGCCCTGGGACATCCTCTAGCACAGATACGCAGTATTTT
TRBD2,.,TRBJ2-3,TRBV7-8,CASLQREGQDTQYF,TGTGCCAGCCTGCAGCGGGAGGGTCAAGATACGCAGTATTTT
TRBD1,.,TRBJ1-1,TRBV5-1,CASSSYRGGTEAFF,TGCGCCAGCAGCTCCTACAGGGGTGGTACTGAAGCTTTCTTT
.,.,TRBJ2-5,TRBV25-1,CASSEWSVGETQYF,TGTGCCAGCAGTGAATGGAGCGTAGGAGAGACCCAGTACTTC
.,once,TRBJ1-2,TRBV19,CASSAEDGYTF,TGTGCCAGTTCGGCAGAGGATGGCTACACCTTC
.,.,TRBJ2-4,TRBV27,CASSLSNIQYF,TGTGCCAGCAGTTTGAGTAACATTCAGTACTTC
.,.,TRBJ2-3,TRBV14,CASSQMRSDTQYF,TGTGCCAGCAGCCAAATGAGGTCAGATACGCAGTATTTT
TRBD1,.,TRBJ1-5,TRBV6-5,CASSYSGTGDQPQHF,TGTGCCAGCAGTTACTCTGGGACAGGGGATCAGCCCCAGCATTTT
.,.,TRBJ1-1,TRBV12-3/TRBV12-4,CASRVRGGTEAFF,TGTGCCAGCAGGGTCCGGGGAGGCACTGAAGCTTTCTTT
TRBD2,.,TRBJ2-1,TRBV7-2,CASSLEGAGGRDEQFF,TGTGCCAGCAGCTTAGAGGGCGCGGGGGGCCGGGATGAGCAGTTCTTC
TRBD2,.,TRBJ2-5,TRBV11-2,CASSSNLAGAQETQYF,TGTGCCAGCAGCTCGAATTTAGCGGGAGCCCAAGAGACCCAGTACTTC
.,once,TRBJ1-4,TRBV3-1/TRBV3-2,CASSPGYENEKLFF,TGTGCCAGCAGCCCGGGATATGAAAATGAAAAACTGTTTTTT
TRBD1,.,TRBJ1-5,TRBV28,CASIKQGAGQPQHF,TGTGCCAGCATCAAACAGGGGGCCGGTCAGCCCCAGCATTTT
.,.,TRBJ2-7,TRBV7-9,CASSLAGVYEQYF,TGTGCCAGCAGCTTAGCGGGCGTCTACGAGCAGTACTTC
.,.,TRBJ2-7,TRBV2,CAIQGSYEQYF,TGTGCCATACAGGGATCCTACGAGCAGTACTTC
.,.,TRBJ2-3,TRBV27,CASSSPGWADTQYF,TGTGCCAGCAGTTCGCCAGGGTGGGCAGATACGCAGTATTTT
TRBD2,.,TRBJ2-1,TRBV7-9,CASSFSGTHDYNEQFF,TGTGCCAGCAGCTTTAGCGGGACCCATGACTACAATGAGCAGTTCTTC
TRBD1,.,TRBJ1-5,TRBV19,CASSPRGPQPQHF,TGTGCCAGTAGTCCTAGGGGGCCTCAGCCCCAGCATTTT
TRBD2,.,TRBJ2-3,TRBV27,CASSSKTSGSTDTQYF,TGTGCCAGCAGTTCGAAGACTAGCGGGAGTACAGATACGCAGTATTTT
TRBD1,.,TRBJ1-2,TRBV6-5,CASSRDRVEGYTF,TGTGCCAGCAGTCGGGACAGGGTGGAAGGCTACACCTTC
.,.,TRBJ2-2,TRBV27,CASSLVQGNTGELFF,TGTGCCAGCAGTTTAGTACAGGGGAACACCGGGGAGCTGTTTTTT
.,.,TRBJ2-7,TRBV5-5,CASSLAPPRTQGSYEQYF,TGTGCCAGCAGCTTGGCACCACCGAGGACCCAGGGGTCCTACGAGCAGTACTTC
TRBD2,.,TRBJ2-2,TRBV28,CASSLGGLHTGELFF,TGTGCCAGCAGTTTAGGGGGACTACACACCGGGGAGCTGTTTTTT
TRBD1,.,TRBJ1-5,TRBV10-3,CAISENPRQGLSNQPQHF,TGTGCCATCAGCGAAAACCCCCGACAGGGCCTTAGCAATCAGCCCCAGCATTTT
.,.,TRBJ1-1,TRBV29-1,CSVSLSGGTEAFF,TGCAGCGTTTCTCTTTCGGGGGGCACTGAAGCTTTCTTT
.,.,TRBJ2-7,TRBV10-3,CAISVSGLSDSYEQYF,TGTGCCATCAGTGTAAGTGGACTAAGCGACTCCTACGAGCAGTACTTC
TRBD1,.,TRBJ1-1,TRBV7-9,CASSYGTATEAFF,TGTGCCAGCAGCTACGGGACAGCCACTGAAGCTTTCTTT
.,.,TRBJ1-2,TRBV29-1,CSVGRVNGYTF,TGCAGCGTTGGCAGGGTCAATGGCTACACCTTC
.,.,TRBJ1-1,TRBV7-8,CASSLASGLGAEAFF,TGTGCCAGCAGCTTAGCCTCGGGTTTAGGTGCTGAAGCTTTCTTT
.,.,TRBJ1-5,TRBV6-1,CASSATWTAGNQPQHF,TGTGCCAGCAGTGCCACTTGGACAGCTGGCAATCAGCCCCAGCATTTT
.,once,TRBJ1-6,TRBV4-2,CASSLVNSPLHF,TGTGCCAGCAGCCTCGTGAATTCACCCCTCCACTTT
TRBD1,many,TRBJ2-1,TRBV11-1,CASSPGQGRGDTRFF,TGTGCCAGCAGCCCAGGACAGGGACGAGGAGACACGCGGTTCTTC
.,.,TRBJ1-1,TRBV28,CASISGMNTEAFF,TGTGCCAGCATATCAGGCATGAACACTGAAGCTTTCTTT
TRBD1,.,TRBJ1-2,TRBV4-2,CASSQERQGAFGYTF,TGTGCCAGCAGCCAAGAGAGGCAGGGGGCCTTTGGCTACACCTTC
.,few,TRBJ1-4,TRBV18,CASSEGRSTNEKLFF,TGTGCCAGCTCGGAGGGGCGATCGACTAATGAAAAACTGTTTTTT